These T cell receptor beta chains were read from a single sample in a study of blood T cell repertoires in COVID-19. Only in-frame clones appear in the TCRdb table, and some are missing; sequencing was by immunoSEQ multiplex PCR. Of about 280,000 clones listed, around 85% are singletons. The sample was PBMCs or T cells enriched from blood (not recorded which). These receptors were obtained from a woman in her forties who had recovered from COVID-19. The CDR3 runs from the conserved cysteine through the conserved F or W. D genes are given only for firm matches. Expanded clones get a size class; other rows say once, few or many, or leave the size out.

j_call v_call d_call clone_size cdr3_nt cdr3_aa
TRBJ1-1 TRBV18 - - TGTGCCAGCTCCCCCCGGAGGGGCCCGGAGCAGGAAGCTTTCTTT CASSPRRGPEQEAFF
TRBJ2-5 TRBV7-8 TRBD1 - TGTGCCAGCAGCAGCTATGGACAGGGCCAGGTAGAGACCCAGTACTTC CASSSYGQGQVETQYF
TRBJ1-2 TRBV19 TRBD1 - TGTGCCAGTAGTTTCAGGGGGGAAGGCTACACCTTC CASSFRGEGYTF
TRBJ1-4 TRBV2 TRBD1 - TGTGCCAGCAGTCCACAGGGGGCTGGAGAAAAACTGTTTTTT CASSPQGAGEKLFF
TRBJ2-3 TRBV14 TRBD2 - TGTGCCAGCAGCCCTGGACTAGTCATGCAGTATTTT CASSPGLVMQYF
TRBJ1-2 TRBV28 TRBD1 - TGTGCCAGCCATTGGGCGGACAGGGGCCTTGGCTATGGCTACACCTTC CASHWADRGLGYGYTF
TRBJ2-1 TRBV18 - - TGTGCCAGCTCACCACAGGGGGCGGGGAACAATGAGCAGTTCTTC CASSPQGAGNNEQFF
TRBJ1-6 TRBV5-1 TRBD1 - TGCGCCAGCAGCTTGTCTTGGACAGGGAGCTCACCCCTCCACTTT CASSLSWTGSSPLHF
TRBJ2-5 TRBV4-3 TRBD1 - TGCGCCAGCAGCCAAACCTCCTACAGGGGGCGAGGGGAGTCCCAGTACTTC CASSQTSYRGRGESQYF
TRBJ1-6 TRBV6-2/TRBV6-3 TRBD1 - TGTGCCAGCAGCCCCTGGACAGGGGTTAAGTCACCCCTCCACTTT CASSPWTGVKSPLHF
TRBJ1-5 TRBV7-2 - - TGTGCCAGCAGCTTAGCGGTCGGGGGGTTAGGGAATCAGCCCCAGCATTTT CASSLAVGGLGNQPQHF
TRBJ2-3 TRBV7-3 - - TGTGCCAGCAGCCCTCCCGGGAGCACAGATACGCAGTATTTT CASSPPGSTDTQYF
TRBJ2-3 TRBV7-3 - - TGTGCCAGCAGCTTTGAGGGTACGCAGTATTTT CASSFEGTQYF
TRBJ1-2 TRBV5-1 - - TGCGCCAGCAGCTTAAACAGGGCTGGCGGCTACACCTTC CASSLNRAGGYTF
TRBJ2-7 TRBV5-4 - - TGTGCCAGCAGCTTGAGGGGCGCTAACTACGAGCAGTACTTC CASSLRGANYEQYF
TRBJ2-3 TRBV20-1 TRBD2 - TGCAGTGCTAGTAGCGGGGCTACTGATACGCAGTATTTT CSASSGATDTQYF
TRBJ1-3 TRBV7-2 - - TGTGCCAGCAGCCACAGGGTTGCCGGAAACACCATATATTTT CASSHRVAGNTIYF
TRBJ2-5 TRBV2 TRBD2 once TGTGCCAGCAGTGAAACGGCTAGCGGGACCGGGACCCAGTACTTC CASSETASGTGTQYF
TRBJ2-1 TRBV27 TRBD1 - TGTGCCAGCAGTCCGGGGACAGTTTACAATGAGCAGTTCTTC CASSPGTVYNEQFF
TRBJ2-3 TRBV2 - - TGTGCCAGCATGAGGGGGGGGAACACAGATACGCAGTATTTT CASMRGGNTDTQYF
TRBJ2-5 TRBV3-1/TRBV3-2 TRBD2 - TGTGCCAGCAGCCAATGGCCCCTAGCGGGAGGAAGTACGGGCAAGGTGGAGACCCAGTACTTC CASSQWPLAGGSTGKVETQYF
TRBJ2-5 TRBV5-6 - - TGTGCCCTAATCCGAGTTTCGGAGACCCAGTACTTC CALIRVSETQYF
TRBJ2-2 TRBV7-9 TRBD2 few TGTGCCAGCAGCTTGGGAGGGGTAGCCGGGGAGCTGTTTTTT CASSLGGVAGELFF
TRBJ1-3 TRBV4-3 TRBD1 - TGCGCCAGCAGCCAAAGTCGGCAGGGGGCGCTTGGGGACACCATATATTTT CASSQSRQGALGDTIYF
TRBJ1-1 TRBV18 - - TGTGCCAGCTCACCCCGGGAGGGTGAAGCTTTCTTT CASSPREGEAFF
TRBJ1-5 TRBV28 - - TGTGCCAGCAGACCGAATCCCGTCGTCGGGCAGCCCCAGCATTTT CASRPNPVVGQPQHF
TRBJ2-7 TRBV9 - - TGTGCCAGCAGCAGCGATGCCTACGAGCAGTACTTC CASSSDAYEQYF
TRBJ2-2 TRBV7-2 TRBD2 - TGTGCCAGCAGCTCCCTAGCGGGAGGACTCGGGGAGCTGTTTTTT CASSSLAGGLGELFF
TRBJ2-2 TRBV6-5 - - TGTGCCAGCAGGGCCTCGGGTGGGACCGGGGAGCTGTTTTTT CASRASGGTGELFF
TRBJ2-5 TRBV5-1 - - TGCGCCAGCAGCCTCGCTCTAGCTTCGAAGACCCAGTACTTC CASSLALASKTQYF
TRBJ2-1 TRBV5-4 - - TGTGCCAGCACCTTGGCGGGACAACAGTTCTTC CASTLAGQQFF
TRBJ1-2 TRBV29-1 - once TGCAGCGTTGATGGGGCCCTGGGAGGACCCTATGGCTACACCTTC CSVDGALGGPYGYTF
TRBJ1-2 TRBV19 TRBD1 - TGTGCCAGTAAAGGGGACAGGGGGCCGTCTGGCTACACCTTC CASKGDRGPSGYTF
TRBJ2-1 TRBV5-1 TRBD2 - TGCGCCAGCAGCTGGGCTAGCGGGAGTATGGGTAATGAGCAGTTCTTC CASSWASGSMGNEQFF
TRBJ2-3 TRBV19 - - TGTGCCAGTAGTCTTGGCATCGGGTCCGCCATGGGTACGCAGTATTTT CASSLGIGSAMGTQYF
TRBJ1-6 TRBV4-1 - - TGCGCCAGCAGCCCGACGTGGAGTAATTCACCCCTCCACTTT CASSPTWSNSPLHF